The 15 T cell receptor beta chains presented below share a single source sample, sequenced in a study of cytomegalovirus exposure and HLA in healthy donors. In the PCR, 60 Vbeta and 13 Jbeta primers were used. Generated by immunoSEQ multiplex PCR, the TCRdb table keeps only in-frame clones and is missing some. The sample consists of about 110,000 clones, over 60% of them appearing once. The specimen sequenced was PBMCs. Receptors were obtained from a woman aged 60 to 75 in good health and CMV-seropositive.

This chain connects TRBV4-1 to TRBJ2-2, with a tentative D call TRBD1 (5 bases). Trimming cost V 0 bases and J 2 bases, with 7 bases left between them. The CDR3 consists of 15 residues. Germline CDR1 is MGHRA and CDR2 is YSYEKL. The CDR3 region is CASSQEGHNTGELFF. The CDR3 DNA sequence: TGCGCCAGCAGCCAAGAGGGGCATAACACCGGGGAGCTGTTTTTT.

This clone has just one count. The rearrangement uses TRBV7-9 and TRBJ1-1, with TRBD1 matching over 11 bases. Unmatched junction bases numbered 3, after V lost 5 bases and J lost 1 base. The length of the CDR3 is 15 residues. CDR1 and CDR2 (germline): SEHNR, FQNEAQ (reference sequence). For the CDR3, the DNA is TGTGCCAGCAGCGGCGGGACAGGGGGGAACACTGAAGCTTTCTTT. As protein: CASSGGTGGNTEAFF.

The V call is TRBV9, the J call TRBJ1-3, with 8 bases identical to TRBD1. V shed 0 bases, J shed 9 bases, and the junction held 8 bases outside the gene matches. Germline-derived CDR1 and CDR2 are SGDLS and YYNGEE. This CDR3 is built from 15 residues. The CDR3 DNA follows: TGTGCCAGCAGCGTAGCTCCGACAGGGGACGCCACCATATATTTT. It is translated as CASSVAPTGDATIYF.

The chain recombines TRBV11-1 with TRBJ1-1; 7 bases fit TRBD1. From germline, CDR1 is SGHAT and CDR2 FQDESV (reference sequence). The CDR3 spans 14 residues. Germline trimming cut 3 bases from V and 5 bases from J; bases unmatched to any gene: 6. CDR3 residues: CASSFQGVGTEAFF. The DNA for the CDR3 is TGTGCCAGCAGCTTCCAGGGGGTTGGTACTGAAGCTTTCTTT.

CDR3 DNA sequence: TGTGCCAGCGGGACAAATAGCGATAGCAATCAGCCCCAGCATTTT. Translated: CASGTNSDSNQPQHF. This chain connects TRBV19 to TRBJ1-5, with D perhaps matching TRBD1 (6 bases). The germline gives CDR1 LNHDA, CDR2 SQIVND (reference sequence). Between the trimmed V and J ends, which lost 9 bases and 0 bases, there was a span of 15 bases. The length of the CDR3 is 15 residues.

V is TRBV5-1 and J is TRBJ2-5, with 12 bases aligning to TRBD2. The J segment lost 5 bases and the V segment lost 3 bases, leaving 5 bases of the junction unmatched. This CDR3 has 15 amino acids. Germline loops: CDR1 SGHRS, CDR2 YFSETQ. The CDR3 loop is CASSSGLAGGETQYF. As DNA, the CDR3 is TGCGCCAGCAGCTCCGGGCTAGCGGGGGGGGAGACCCAGTACTTC. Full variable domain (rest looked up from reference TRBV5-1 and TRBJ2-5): KAGVTQTPRYLIKTRGQQVTLSCSPISGHRSVSWYQQTPGQGLQFLFEYFSETQRNKGNFPGRFSGRQFSNSRSEMNVSTLELGDSALYLCASSSGLAGGETQYFGPGTRLLVL.

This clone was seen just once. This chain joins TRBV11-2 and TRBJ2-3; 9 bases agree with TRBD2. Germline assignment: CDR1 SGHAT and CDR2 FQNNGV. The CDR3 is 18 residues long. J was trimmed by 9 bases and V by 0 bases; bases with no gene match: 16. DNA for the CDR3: TGTGCCAGCAGCTTAGACGCCCCATTTAGCGGGAGTTCGCGGACGCAGTATTTT. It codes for CASSLDAPFSGSSRTQYF.

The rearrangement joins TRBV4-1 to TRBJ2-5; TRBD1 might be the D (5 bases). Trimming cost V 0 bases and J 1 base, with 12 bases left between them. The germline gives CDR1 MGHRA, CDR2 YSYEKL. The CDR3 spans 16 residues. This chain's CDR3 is CASSQDGGAVQETQYF. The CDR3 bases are TGCGCCAGCAGCCAAGACGGTGGGGCAGTCCAAGAGACCCAGTACTTC.

The DNA of the CDR3 is TGTGCCAGCAGTTCCCCATCGACAGGGAGAAATTATCAACTGTTTTTT. Protein: CASSSPSTGRNYQLFF. V is TRBV28 and J is TRBJ1-4, with 7 bases identical to TRBD1. The length of the CDR3 is 16 residues. The germline V gene has CDR1 MDHEN and CDR2 SYDVKM. The junction had 17 bases not matched to a gene; V was cut back by 4 bases and J by 12 bases.

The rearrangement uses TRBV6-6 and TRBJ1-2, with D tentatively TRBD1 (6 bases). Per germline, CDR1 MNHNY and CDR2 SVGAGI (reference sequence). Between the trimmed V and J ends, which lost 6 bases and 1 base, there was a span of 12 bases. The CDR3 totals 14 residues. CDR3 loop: CASSPQGVNYGYTF. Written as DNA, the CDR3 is TGTGCCAGCAGCCCACAGGGAGTTAACTATGGCTACACCTTC.

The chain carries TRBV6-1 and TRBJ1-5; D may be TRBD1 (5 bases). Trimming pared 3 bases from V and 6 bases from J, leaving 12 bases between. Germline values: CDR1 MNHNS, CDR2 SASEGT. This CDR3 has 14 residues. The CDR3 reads CASSDGQGGQPQHF. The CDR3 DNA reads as TGTGCCAGCAGTGACGGCCAGGGCGGTCAGCCCCAGCATTTT.

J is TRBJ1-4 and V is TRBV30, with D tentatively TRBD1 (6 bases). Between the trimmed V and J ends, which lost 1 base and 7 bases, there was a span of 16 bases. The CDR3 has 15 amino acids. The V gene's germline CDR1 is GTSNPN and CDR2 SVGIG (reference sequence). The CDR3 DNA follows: TGTGCCTGGAGTGCCCAGGGGCAGGGGAGTGAAAAACTGTTTTTT. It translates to CAWSAQGQGSEKLFF.

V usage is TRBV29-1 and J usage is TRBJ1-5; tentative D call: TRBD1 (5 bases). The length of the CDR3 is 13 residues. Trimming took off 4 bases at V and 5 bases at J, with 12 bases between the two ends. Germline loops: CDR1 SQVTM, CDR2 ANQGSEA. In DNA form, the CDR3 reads TGCAGCGTTGCCGGGGGTGTGGATCAGCCCCAGCATTTT. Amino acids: CSVAGGVDQPQHF. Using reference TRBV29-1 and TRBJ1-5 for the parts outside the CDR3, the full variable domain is SAVISQKPSRDICQRGTSLTIQCQVDSQVTMMFWYRQQPGQSLTLIATANQGSEATYESGFVIDKFPISRPNLTFSTLTVSNMSPEDSSIYLCSVAGGVDQPQHFGDGTRLSIL.

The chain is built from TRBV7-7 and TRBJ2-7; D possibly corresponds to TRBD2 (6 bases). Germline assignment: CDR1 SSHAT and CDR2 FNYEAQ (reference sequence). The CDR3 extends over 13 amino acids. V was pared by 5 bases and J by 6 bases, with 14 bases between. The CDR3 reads CASSAQEEGEQYF. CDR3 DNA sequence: TGTGCCAGCAGCGCCCAGGAGGAGGGCGAGCAGTACTTC.

The CDR3 region is CASSLGRGNEQFF. DNA for the CDR3: TGTGCCAGCAGCCTCGGGAGAGGCAATGAGCAGTTCTTC. V and J are TRBV6-5 and TRBJ2-1; a possible D gene is TRBD2 (6 bases). The CDR3 is made up of 13 amino acids. The germline gives CDR1 MNHEY, CDR2 SVGAGI. Trimming took off 6 bases at V and 6 bases at J, with 12 bases between the two ends.